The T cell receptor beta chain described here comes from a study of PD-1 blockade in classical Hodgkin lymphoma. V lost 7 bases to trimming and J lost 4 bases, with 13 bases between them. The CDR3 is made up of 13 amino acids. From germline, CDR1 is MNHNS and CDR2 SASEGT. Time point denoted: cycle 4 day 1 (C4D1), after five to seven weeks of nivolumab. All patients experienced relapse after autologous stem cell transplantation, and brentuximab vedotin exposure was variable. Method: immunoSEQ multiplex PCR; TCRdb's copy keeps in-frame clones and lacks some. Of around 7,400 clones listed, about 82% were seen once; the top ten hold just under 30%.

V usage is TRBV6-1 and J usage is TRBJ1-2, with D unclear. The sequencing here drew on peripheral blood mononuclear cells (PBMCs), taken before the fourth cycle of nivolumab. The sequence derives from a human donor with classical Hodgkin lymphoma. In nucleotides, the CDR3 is TGTGCCAGCACAAGACAAGGCGGCTATGGCTACACCTTC. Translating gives CASTRQGGYGYTF.